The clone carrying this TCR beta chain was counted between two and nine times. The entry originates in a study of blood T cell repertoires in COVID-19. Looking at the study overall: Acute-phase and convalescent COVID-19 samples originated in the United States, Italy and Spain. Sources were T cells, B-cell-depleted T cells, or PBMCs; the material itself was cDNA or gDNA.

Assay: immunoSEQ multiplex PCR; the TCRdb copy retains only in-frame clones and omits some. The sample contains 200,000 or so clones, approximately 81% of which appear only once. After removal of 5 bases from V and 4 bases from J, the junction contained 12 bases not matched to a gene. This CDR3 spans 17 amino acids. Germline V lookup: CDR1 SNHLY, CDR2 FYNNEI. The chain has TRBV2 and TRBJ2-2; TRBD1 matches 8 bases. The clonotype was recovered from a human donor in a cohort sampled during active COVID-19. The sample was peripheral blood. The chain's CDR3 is CASSKNGRGHITGELFF. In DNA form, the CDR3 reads TGTGCCAGCAGTAAAAACGGCAGGGGGCACATCACCGGGGAGCTGTTTTTT. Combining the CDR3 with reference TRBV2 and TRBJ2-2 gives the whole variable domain EPEVTQTPSHQVTQMGQEVILRCVPISNHLYFYWYRQILGQKVEFLVSFYNNEISEKSEIFDDQFSVERPDGSNFTLKIRSTKLEDSAMYFCASSKNGRGHITGELFFGEGSRLTVL.